The sequence of this TCR beta chain was determined in a study of identical twins. Regarding the study as a whole: Compared with unrelated sharing, twin-shared out-of-frame alpha sequences had more low-probability sequences.

V lost 3 bases, J lost 3 bases, and 16 bases lay in between. This CDR3 comprises 15 residues. From germline, CDR1 is SGHRS and CDR2 YFSETQ. TCRdb passed the 5' RACE reads through MiXCR, listing each CDR3 protein once. Of about 690,000 distinct CDR3 sequences listed, around 5.7% are singletons. This clonotype was observed a few times. Its matching antigen is unknown. Sequencing input: naive T cells sorted from blood. This receptor was taken from a man aged 18-30 years in good health. This sequence joins TRBV5-1 and TRBJ2-7; a weak D match, TRBD1 (5 bases). CDR3 DNA sequence: TGCGCCAGCAGCTCACCAGGGCCTTTGGACTACGAGCAGTACTTC. Translated, it gives CASSSPGPLDYEQYF.